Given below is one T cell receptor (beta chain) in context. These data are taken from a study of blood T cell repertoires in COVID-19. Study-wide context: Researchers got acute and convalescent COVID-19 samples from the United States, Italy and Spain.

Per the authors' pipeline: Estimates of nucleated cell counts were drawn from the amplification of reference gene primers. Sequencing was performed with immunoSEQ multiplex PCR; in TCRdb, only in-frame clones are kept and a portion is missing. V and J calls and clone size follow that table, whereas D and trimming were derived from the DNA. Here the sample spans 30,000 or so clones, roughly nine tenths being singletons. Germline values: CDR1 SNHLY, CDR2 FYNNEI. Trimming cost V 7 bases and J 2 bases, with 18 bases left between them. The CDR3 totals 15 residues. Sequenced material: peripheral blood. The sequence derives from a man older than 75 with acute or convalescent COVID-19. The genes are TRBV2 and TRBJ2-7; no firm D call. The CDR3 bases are TGTGCCAGCAAGGAGTTGACCAATCGGGCCTACGAGCAGTACTTC. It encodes CASKELTNRAYEQYF.